This T cell receptor beta chain was sequenced for a study of blood T cell repertoires in COVID-19. The CDR3 contains 14 residues. Germline V gene sequence: CDR1 GTSNPN, CDR2 SVGIG (reference sequence). Germline trimming cut 4 bases from V and 10 bases from J; bases unmatched to any gene: 11. Sequenced by immunoSEQ multiplex PCR; TCRdb stores in-frame clones only, minus some. The sample lists around 300,000 clones, around nine tenths seen once, with about 1.7% in the top ten. The sequenced sample was PBMCs or T cells enriched from blood (not recorded which). The sequence was collected from a woman in her thirties or forties who had recovered from COVID-19. V gene TRBV30 combines with J gene TRBJ1-4; 8 positions match TRBD1. In nucleotides, the CDR3 is TGTGCCTGGAATCAGGACAGGGAGGGGGGAAAACTGTTTTTT. Amino acids: CAWNQDREGGKLFF.